This T cell receptor (beta chain) was observed in a study of response to subunit inactivated influenza vaccine. The V and J ends lost 3 bases and 5 bases, in that order; junction bases with no gene match: 5. CDR1 and CDR2 from the germline V gene are LNHDA and SQIVND (reference sequence). The length of the CDR3 is 14 residues. TCRdb called the RT-PCR reads again in MiXCR, with one record for every CDR3 protein. The data contain about 830,000 distinct CDR3 sequences, around a sixth of them seen just once; the ten biggest clones take up around 9.9%. As for this clonotype: Its antigen is currently unknown.

Study-level results: After each seasonal influenza vaccination, few new T cells are recruited, the authors suggested.

The V call is TRBV19, the J call TRBJ2-3; 7 bases align to TRBD2. The origin of this receptor is a man aged 45 to 65 who received an inactivated influenza vaccine. The sample was PBMCs from blood, taken about 5 days after vaccination. The CDR3 region has the DNA TGTGCCAGTAGTATCAAGCGGGGAGAAGATACGCAGTATTTT. The encoded protein is CASSIKRGEDTQYF.